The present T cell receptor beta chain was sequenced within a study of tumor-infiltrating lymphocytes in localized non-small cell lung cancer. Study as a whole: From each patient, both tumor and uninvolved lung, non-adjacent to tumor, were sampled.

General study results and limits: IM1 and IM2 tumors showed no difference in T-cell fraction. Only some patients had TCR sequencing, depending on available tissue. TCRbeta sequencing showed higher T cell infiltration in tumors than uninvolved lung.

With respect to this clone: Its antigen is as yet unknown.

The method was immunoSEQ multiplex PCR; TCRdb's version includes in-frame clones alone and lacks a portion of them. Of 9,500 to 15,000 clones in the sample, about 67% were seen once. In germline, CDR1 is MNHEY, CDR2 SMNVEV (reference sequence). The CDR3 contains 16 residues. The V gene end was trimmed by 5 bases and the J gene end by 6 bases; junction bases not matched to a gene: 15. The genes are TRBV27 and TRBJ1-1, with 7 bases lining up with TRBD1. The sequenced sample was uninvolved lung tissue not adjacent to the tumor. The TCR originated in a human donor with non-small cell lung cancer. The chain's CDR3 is CASSPRQSGTGAEAFF. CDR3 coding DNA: TGTGCCAGCAGTCCCAGGCAGTCAGGCACAGGGGCTGAAGCTTTCTTT.